A selection of T cell receptor beta chains follows, all from one sample in a study of beta chain features in type 1 diabetes. The assay was immunoSEQ multiplex PCR, and TCRdb's table has in-frame clones only and misses some. The table records roughly 340,000 clones, roughly 12% of them present only once. Sequenced: naive CD4+ T cells from blood. The source of these receptors is a woman aged 18-29 years with type 1 diabetes. CDR3s include the opening cysteine and the closing phenylalanine or tryptophan. D genes are given only for firm matches. The listing skips clone size in some rows; elsewhere it reads once, few, many or a size class.

J	V	D	size	DNA	CDR3
TRBJ2-3	TRBV5-1	-	-	TGCGCCAGCAGCTTGGCCTCGAGGAACCCCTCTACAGATACGCAGTATTTT	CASSLASRNPSTDTQYF
TRBJ2-7	TRBV23-1	TRBD1	-	TGCGCCAGCAGCCCCCGACAGGGGGCGACCTACGAGCAGTACTTC	CASSPRQGATYEQYF
TRBJ1-1	TRBV18	-	few	TGTGCCAGCTCACCGGGCAGGGAGGGTGAAGCTTTCTTT	CASSPGREGEAFF
TRBJ1-1	TRBV7-9	-	few	TGTGCCAGCAGTACACGGGAGAACACTGAAGCTTTCTTT	CASSTRENTEAFF
TRBJ2-7	TRBV9	TRBD2	-	TGTGCCAGCAGCGTGGAGCGGGAGGGTTACGAGCAGTACTTC	CASSVEREGYEQYF
TRBJ2-1	TRBV18	-	few	TGTGCCAGCTCACCAGCGTTAGGAGGGGTCAATGAGCAGTTCTTC	CASSPALGGVNEQFF
TRBJ1-6	TRBV27	-	few	TGTGCCAGCAGCAAGACTTATCGCAATTCACCCCTCCACTTT	CASSKTYRNSPLHF
TRBJ1-3	TRBV7-2	-	-	TGTGCCAGCAGCTCCCTACGGGGGGCTGGAAACACCATATATTTT	CASSSLRGAGNTIYF
TRBJ2-7	TRBV7-9	TRBD1	-	TGTGCCAGCAGCTTCGGCCGGACAGGGGCTGGCTACGAGCAGTACTTC	CASSFGRTGAGYEQYF
TRBJ2-7	TRBV9	-	-	TGTGCCAGCAGCGTAGGGAGTGGGGGGAGCTCCTACGAGCAGTACTTC	CASSVGSGGSSYEQYF
TRBJ1-2	TRBV7-9	-	-	TGTGCCAGCAGCATCGACATGATGTATGGCTACACCTTC	CASSIDMMYGYTF
TRBJ1-5	TRBV4-3	TRBD1	-	TGCGCCAGCAGCCAGGGACAGGGGAATCAGCCCCAGCATTTT	CASSQGQGNQPQHF
TRBJ2-7	TRBV9	-	few	TGTGCCAGCAGTCGGGACTCCGCCGGGGAGCAGTACTTC	CASSRDSAGEQYF
TRBJ2-5	TRBV2	-	-	TGTGCCAGCAGTGACCACCTGGCAGGCAGGGAGACCCAGTACTTC	CASSDHLAGRETQYF
TRBJ2-4	TRBV4-3	-	-	TGCGCCAGCAGCGAAGACGGGGTGGCCATTCAGTACTTC	CASSEDGVAIQYF
TRBJ2-7	TRBV30	-	-	TGTGCCTGGAGGTTAGCCTACGAGCAGTACTTC	CAWRLAYEQYF
TRBJ2-1	TRBV5-1	TRBD2	-	TGCGCCAGCAGCTGGGGGGGGACCTCCTACAATGAGCAGTTCTTC	CASSWGGTSYNEQFF
TRBJ2-7	TRBV5-4	-	-	TGTGCCAGCAGCCCAGACCTGAGGGCCGGATACGAGCAGTACTTC	CASSPDLRAGYEQYF
TRBJ2-7	TRBV28	TRBD1	-	TGTGCCAGCAGTCGACAGGGGTTAGCCTACGAGCAGTACTTC	CASSRQGLAYEQYF
TRBJ2-2	TRBV5-1	-	-	TGCGCCAGCAGCATAGAGAACACCGGGGAGCTGTTTTTT	CASSIENTGELFF
TRBJ2-1	TRBV7-8	-	few	TGTGCCAGCAGCTCCGATCGCGACAGGTACAATGAGCAGTTCTTC	CASSSDRDRYNEQFF
TRBJ2-1	TRBV19	TRBD2	-	TGTGCCAGTAGCGGACTAGATTTAAACAATGAGCAGTTCTTC	CASSGLDLNNEQFF
TRBJ2-7	TRBV4-3	TRBD2	-	TGCGCCAGCAGCCAAGCTGGGGGGGAGCATCCTCGCGAGCAGTACTTC	CASSQAGGEHPREQYF
TRBJ1-2	TRBV4-2	-	-	TGTGCCAGCAGCCAAGATGGGCAGGGGCTCTATGGCTACACCTTC	CASSQDGQGLYGYTF
TRBJ2-3	TRBV4-1	-	-	TGCGCCAGCAGCCCTAGATCCGGGATAGGCACAGATACGCAGTATTTT	CASSPRSGIGTDTQYF
TRBJ2-3	TRBV7-9	TRBD2	-	TGTGCCAGCGGATGGGAGCGGGGTACAGATACGCAGTATTTT	CASGWERGTDTQYF
TRBJ2-5	TRBV30	-	-	TGTGCCTGGAGTCGGGGGCAAGAGACCCAGTACTTC	CAWSRGQETQYF
TRBJ2-4	TRBV30	-	few	TGTGCCTGGAGTGTTAGCGGAAACATTCAGTACTTC	CAWSVSGNIQYF
TRBJ1-2	TRBV11-2	-	-	TGTGCCAGCAGCCCGGAGAACACTTATGGCTACACCTTC	CASSPENTYGYTF
TRBJ1-5	TRBV30	-	few	TGTGCCTGGAGTTCGGGTAGCAATCAGCCCCAGCATTTT	CAWSSGSNQPQHF
TRBJ2-3	TRBV4-3	TRBD2	-	TGCGCCAGCAGCCCCGGGACTACCACAGATACGCAGTATTTT	CASSPGTTTDTQYF
TRBJ2-2	TRBV7-7	-	few	TGTGCCAGCAGCTTAACCCGGTGGAACACCGGGGAGCTGTTTTTT	CASSLTRWNTGELFF
TRBJ1-5	TRBV7-9	TRBD1	few	TGTGCCAGCAGCCCGGCAGGGGGTAGGCCCCAGCATTTT	CASSPAGGRPQHF
TRBJ1-2	TRBV7-2	-	-	TGTGCCAGCAGCCACCTAGTTGGCTACACCTTC	CASSHLVGYTF
TRBJ1-5	TRBV30	TRBD1	-	TGTGCCTGGAGACGGGACAGTGATCAGCCCCAGCATTTT	CAWRRDSDQPQHF
TRBJ2-7	TRBV6-5	-	few	TGTGCCAGCAGCCCCGCGGGCTCCTACGAGCAGTACTTC	CASSPAGSYEQYF
TRBJ1-2	TRBV5-1	-	-	TGCGCCAGCAGCCCCGGACAGACAGACTATGGCTACACCTTC	CASSPGQTDYGYTF
TRBJ2-6	TRBV5-4	-	few	TGTGCCAGCAGCGGGGCGTCTGGGGCCAACGTCCTGACTTTC	CASSGASGANVLTF
TRBJ1-2	TRBV7-9	TRBD1	few	TGTGCCAGCAGCTGGGACAGGTCCTATGGCTACACCTTC	CASSWDRSYGYTF
TRBJ1-2	TRBV7-9	-	few	TGTGCCAGCAGCTTATCCCTTGCAGGGGACTATGGCTACACCTTC	CASSLSLAGDYGYTF
TRBJ2-5	TRBV2	TRBD2	-	TGTGCCAGCAGTGACAGGCAGGGAGGGGAGACCCAGTACTTC	CASSDRQGGETQYF
TRBJ2-7	TRBV28	-	few	TGTGCCAGCAGTTTAGCCGCGGAAGGGGGCTACGAGCAGTACTTC	CASSLAAEGGYEQYF
TRBJ2-5	TRBV2	-	-	TGTGCCAGCCCCCCGGGACTGGACCAAGAGACCCAGTACTTC	CASPPGLDQETQYF
TRBJ2-5	TRBV7-9	TRBD2	few	TGTGCCAGCAGCTTCGGATGGACTAGGGAGACCCAGTACTTC	CASSFGWTRETQYF
TRBJ2-6	TRBV30	-	few	TGTGCCCACCGTAGTTCTGGGGCCAACGTCCTGACTTTC	CAHRSSGANVLTF
TRBJ2-4	TRBV4-3	TRBD1	-	TGCGCCAGCAGCCAATCCGGACAGGGAAGAAGCAAAAACATTCAGTACTTC	CASSQSGQGRSKNIQYF
TRBJ2-7	TRBV7-9	-	few	TGTGCCAGCAGCTTAGTTACTACAGGACCCTCCTACGAGCAGTACTTC	CASSLVTTGPSYEQYF
TRBJ1-4	TRBV18	-	-	TGTGCCAGCTCAACTACGCCAGTCGGTGAAAAACTGTTTTTT	CASSTTPVGEKLFF
TRBJ1-3	TRBV21-1	-	few	TGTGCCAGCAGCAAAGCTTGCGGCTCTGGAAACACCATATATTTT	CASSKACGSGNTIYF
TRBJ1-5	TRBV29-1	TRBD1	few	TGCAGCGTTGGAGGGACAGGGGGTCAGCCCCAGCATTTT	CSVGGTGGQPQHF
TRBJ2-6	TRBV9	-	-	TGTGCCAGCAGCACCCCCGCCGCCCCGGGGGGGGCCAACGTCCTGACTTTC	CASSTPAAPGGANVLTF
TRBJ2-2	TRBV4-1	-	few	TGCGCCAGCAGCCAACGCGGGTACACCGGGGAGCTGTTTTTT	CASSQRGYTGELFF
TRBJ2-3	TRBV7-8	TRBD2	-	TGTGCCAGCAGCTCCGCTAGCGGGGGGGCCTCAGATACGCAGTATTTT	CASSSASGGASDTQYF
TRBJ2-6	TRBV7-2	-	few	TGTGCCAGCAGCTTTACAGGCTCTGGGGCCAACGTCCTGACTTTC	CASSFTGSGANVLTF
TRBJ2-3	TRBV7-2	TRBD1	-	TGTGCCAGCAGGGGCGGACAGGGGTCAGATACGCAGTATTTT	CASRGGQGSDTQYF
TRBJ2-1	TRBV7-9	TRBD2	-	TGTGCCAGCAGCTGGCTAGCGGGAGGCTACAATGAGCAGTTCTTC	CASSWLAGGYNEQFF
TRBJ1-4	TRBV7-2	-	few	TGTGCCAGCAGCCCACCGGCCGGGGTGACGGGTAATGAAAAACTGTTTTTT	CASSPPAGVTGNEKLFF
TRBJ2-7	TRBV7-9	-	-	TGTGCCAGCAGCTCTAAGGTAGCTTCCGAGCAGTACTTC	CASSSKVASEQYF
TRBJ2-1	TRBV10-3	TRBD2	few	TGTGCCATTCTAGCGGGAGGGAGTCATGAGCAGTTCTTC	CAILAGGSHEQFF
TRBJ1-2	TRBV30	TRBD1	few	TGTGCCTGTCCGGGGACAGTAATCTATGGCTACACCTTC	CACPGTVIYGYTF